This T cell receptor (beta chain) was captured in a study of T cells after yellow fever vaccination. Regarding the study as a whole: Of the clonotypes, a small share occurred in both CD4 and CD8 compartments. Repertoires sorted by FACS could include abundant clonotypes that are contaminants from the bulk population. The secondary response peaked faster, at day 5 versus 15, but was weaker.

Worth noting for this clonotype: What it binds is not known.

The V end lost 5 bases, the J end lost 5 bases, and 5 bases lay between the germline ends. In germline, CDR1 is PRHDT, CDR2 FYEKMQ (reference sequence). The CDR3 sequence is 11 residues long. Conversion of TCR transcripts into cDNA relied on 5'RACE template switching, which added a universal primer site and UMIs. TCRdb called the 5' RACE reads again in MiXCR, with one record for every CDR3 protein. The sample includes 150,000 or so distinct CDR3 sequences, 9.3% seen only once; the top ten take about a third. This receptor was identified in a man aged 18 to 30 who received the YFV17D yellow fever vaccine. V usage is TRBV13 and J usage is TRBJ2-3, with D unclear. The sample here was CD8+ T cells sorted from PBMCs, taken 45 days after the yellow fever booster vaccination. CDR3 sequence: CASSAEDTQYF. As DNA, the CDR3 is TGTGCCAGCAGCGCGGAAGATACGCAGTATTTT. The variable domain in full, with the rest retrieved from reference TRBV13 and TRBJ2-3, is AAGVIQSPRHLIKEKRETATLKCYPIPRHDTVYWYQQGPGQDPQFLISFYEKMQSDKGSIPDRFSAQQFSDYHSELNMSSLELGDSALYFCASSAEDTQYFGPGTRLTVL.